Listed below are T cell receptor beta chains from one sample, sequenced in a study of blood T cell repertoires in COVID-19. Clones were sequenced by immunoSEQ multiplex PCR, and TCRdb holds only the in-frame ones, with some missing. The sample carries roughly 340,000 clones, 80% to 90% recorded once. Material: PBMCs or T cells enriched from blood (not recorded which). Receptor source: a man aged 18 to 29 who had recovered from COVID-19. CDR3s include the opening cysteine and the closing phenylalanine or tryptophan. The order of the fields is V gene, D gene, clone size, J gene, CDR3 DNA, CDR3 protein. D genes are given only for firm matches. Size values are once, few and many counts, or a class for expanded clones, and some rows have none.

>TRBV3-1/TRBV3-2|.|.|TRBJ1-2
TGTGCCAGCAGCCAGGAGGAACAGGGTAACTCCGGCTACACCTTC
CASSQEEQGNSGYTF
>TRBV12-3/TRBV12-4|TRBD1|once|TRBJ1-1
TGTGCCAGCAAGGGGGCAAACGCTGAAGCTTTCTTT
CASKGANAEAFF
>TRBV3-1/TRBV3-2|.|.|TRBJ1-2
TGTGCCAGCAGCCAAGATCAGGGCCTCCGCGGCTACACCTTC
CASSQDQGLRGYTF
>TRBV3-1/TRBV3-2|TRBD1|.|TRBJ1-2
TGTGCCAGCAGTCGTCGGACAGGGGGAAATGGCTACACCTTC
CASSRRTGGNGYTF
>TRBV28|.|once|TRBJ2-1
TGTGCCAGCGCCACAGGGCCCAATGAGCAGTTCTTC
CASATGPNEQFF
>TRBV6-5|TRBD1|.|TRBJ2-7
TGTGCCAGCAGTTCACCGGGACAGGGATCCTACGAGCAGTACTTC
CASSSPGQGSYEQYF
>TRBV4-1|.|.|TRBJ2-7
TGCGCCAGCAGCCCTTCTATGTCTAGCTCCTACGAGCAGTACTTC
CASSPSMSSSYEQYF
>TRBV3-1/TRBV3-2|.|.|TRBJ1-1
TGTGCCAGCAGCCCATTCAGGGGCTACCTCACTGAAGCTTTCTTT
CASSPFRGYLTEAFF
>TRBV28|.|.|TRBJ1-1
TGTGCCAGTACTACAAACAGGATTGCTTTCTTT
CASTTNRIAFF
>TRBV5-1|.|.|TRBJ1-1
TGCGCCAGCTCCTCAGGGCTGAACACTGAAGCTTTCTTT
CASSSGLNTEAFF
>TRBV19|.|.|TRBJ1-6
TGTGCCAGTTCTACCGGGACACTCTCCTATAATTCACCCCTCCACTTT
CASSTGTLSYNSPLHF
>TRBV11-3|.|.|TRBJ1-3
TGTGCCAGCAGCTCGACAGGCAGCTCTGGAAACACCATATATTTT
CASSSTGSSGNTIYF
>TRBV19|.|.|TRBJ1-5
TGTGCCAGTAGTATAGTAGGAGGGGTACTTGATCAGCCCCAGCATTTT
CASSIVGGVLDQPQHF
>TRBV19|.|.|TRBJ2-1
TGTGCCAGTAGTATAGCGGGGGCCTACAATGAGCAGTTCTTC
CASSIAGAYNEQFF
>TRBV7-9|TRBD2|few|TRBJ2-1
TGTGCCAGCAGCCCGCGATATCTAGCGGACGAGCAGTTCTTC
CASSPRYLADEQFF
>TRBV28|TRBD1|.|TRBJ2-7
TGTGCCAGCAGTTTAGACAGTACCGGGACAGTATCCTACGAGCAGTACTTC
CASSLDSTGTVSYEQYF
>TRBV5-5|.|.|TRBJ1-1
TGTGCCAGCAGCTTGGTAGTAGTGGGACATAACACTGAAGCTTTCTTT
CASSLVVVGHNTEAFF
>TRBV5-5|TRBD2|.|TRBJ2-1
TGTGCCAGCAGCTCCCGGACTAGCGGGGGCACTGAGCAGTTCTTC
CASSSRTSGGTEQFF
>TRBV7-6|TRBD2|.|TRBJ2-2
TGTGCCAGCAGCTTTAGCGGGCAGAACACCGGGGAGCTGTTTTTT
CASSFSGQNTGELFF
>TRBV28|TRBD2|.|TRBJ2-1
TGTGCCAGCATCTCGGCAGCTAGCGGGATGCGCTACAATGAGCAGTTCTTC
CASISAASGMRYNEQFF
>TRBV28|.|.|TRBJ2-7
TGTGCCAGCAGTATCCCAGGAAGCCAGCAGTACTTC
CASSIPGSQQYF
>TRBV6-6|.|.|TRBJ2-2
TGTGCCAGCAGTTACACTAGTATGGGCGGGGAGCTGTTTTTT
CASSYTSMGGELFF
>TRBV4-1|TRBD2|once|TRBJ2-3
TGCGCCAGCAGCCAAGTGCTGGGACTAGCGGACTTCACAGATACGCAGTATTTT
CASSQVLGLADFTDTQYF
>TRBV3-1/TRBV3-2|.|.|TRBJ1-1
TGTGCCAGCAGCCAGGGGGAGGGGCTTGGTGAAGCTTTCTTT
CASSQGEGLGEAFF
>TRBV19|TRBD2|.|TRBJ2-5
TGTGCCAGTAGTATAGCGGGGGGAGAGACCCAGTACTTC
CASSIAGGETQYF
>TRBV24-1|.|.|TRBJ1-2
TGTGCCACCAGTGACCACACAGGGAACTATGGCTACACCTTC
CATSDHTGNYGYTF
>TRBV19|TRBD1|few|TRBJ1-3
TGTGCCAGTAGTAGAGGTCACACAGGGGCAGAAGATGGAAACACCATATATTTT
CASSRGHTGAEDGNTIYF
>TRBV24-1|.|few|TRBJ1-5
TGTGCCACCAGTGATTCCGGTCGGAGTAGCAATCAGCCCCAGCATTTT
CATSDSGRSSNQPQHF
>TRBV10-2|.|.|TRBJ1-5
TGCGCCAGCAGTGAAGCCCCCCCGGGACTAGCCACTCAGCCCCAGCATTTT
CASSEAPPGLATQPQHF
>TRBV9|TRBD1|.|TRBJ1-2
TGTGCCAGCAGCGGAATAGAGGGGACAGGGAGGGTAGGCTACACCTTC
CASSGIEGTGRVGYTF
>TRBV6-5|TRBD1|few|TRBJ1-2
TGTGCCAGCAGCCTCCCCGGACAGGGCAGCACCTTC
CASSLPGQGSTF
>TRBV12-5|.|.|TRBJ1-1
TGTGCTAGTGGTTTGGCGGGTTTGCGTACTGAAGCTTTCTTT
CASGLAGLRTEAFF
>TRBV10-3|.|.|TRBJ2-5
TGTGCCATCAGTGATTCGGGAGTCCGTACGACCCAGTACTTC
CAISDSGVRTTQYF
>TRBV20-1|.|.|TRBJ2-1
TGCAGTGCCTTAGAATACAATGAGCAGTTCTTC
CSALEYNEQFF
>TRBV18|TRBD1|.|TRBJ2-7
TGTGCCAGCTCACCAAAAAAGACAGGGGGCGTCGTCCACGAGCAGTACTTC
CASSPKKTGGVVHEQYF
>TRBV28|.|.|TRBJ2-3
TGTGCCAGCAGCAGTGGGGGGACAGCATCTAGCACAGATACGCAGTATTTT
CASSSGGTASSTDTQYF
>TRBV5-6|.|.|TRBJ2-3
TGTGCCAGCAGCACTACAGATACGCAGTATTTT
CASSTTDTQYF
>TRBV28|.|few|TRBJ1-5
TGTGCCAGCAGTACCCCCACCCGGGGCAATCAGCCCCAGCATTTT
CASSTPTRGNQPQHF
>TRBV5-8|.|.|TRBJ1-1
TGTGCCAGCAGCTTGGCGCGGGGCTTGAACACTGAAGCTTTCTTT
CASSLARGLNTEAFF
>TRBV11-2|TRBD1|once|TRBJ1-4
TGTGCCAGCAGCTCCATACAGGGGACAGGAGAAAAACTGTTTTTT
CASSSIQGTGEKLFF
>TRBV5-4|.|once|TRBJ2-1
TGTGCCAGCAGCCCTGGAGACTACAATGAGCAGTTCTTC
CASSPGDYNEQFF
>TRBV19|TRBD1|few|TRBJ2-7
TGTGCCACTCGAAAGGGGGCTACCGACGAGCAGTACTTC
CATRKGATDEQYF
>TRBV4-1|.|.|TRBJ1-4
TGCGCCAGCAGCCGTTTGACAGCCTTTAATGAAAAACTGTTTTTT
CASSRLTAFNEKLFF
>TRBV4-2|TRBD2|.|TRBJ2-3
TGTGCCAGCAGCCAACGCCCGGGGGGGGGATCAGATACGCAGTATTTT
CASSQRPGGGSDTQYF
>TRBV7-2|.|.|TRBJ1-1
TGTGCCAGCAGCTTCACGGGGGGGCGGTACACTGAAGCTTTCTTT
CASSFTGGRYTEAFF
>TRBV2|.|.|TRBJ1-5
TGTGCCAGCAGTGTCTCAGGGAATCAGCCCCAGCATTTT
CASSVSGNQPQHF